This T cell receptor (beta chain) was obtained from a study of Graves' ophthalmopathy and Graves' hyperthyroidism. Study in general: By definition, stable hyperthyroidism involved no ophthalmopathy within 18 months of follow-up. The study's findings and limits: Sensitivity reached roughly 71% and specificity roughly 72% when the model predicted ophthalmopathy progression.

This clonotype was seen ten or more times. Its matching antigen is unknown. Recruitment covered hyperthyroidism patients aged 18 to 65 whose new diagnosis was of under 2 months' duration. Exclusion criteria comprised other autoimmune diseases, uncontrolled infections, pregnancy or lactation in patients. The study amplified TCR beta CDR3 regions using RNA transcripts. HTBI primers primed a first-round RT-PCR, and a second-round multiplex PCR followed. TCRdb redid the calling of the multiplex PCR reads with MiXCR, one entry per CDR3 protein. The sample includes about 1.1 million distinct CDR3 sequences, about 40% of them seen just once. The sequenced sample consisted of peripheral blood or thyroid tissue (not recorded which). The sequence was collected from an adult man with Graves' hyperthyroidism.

DNA for the CDR3: TGTGCCAGCAGTTACTCGTGGCAGAATTCACCCCTCCACTTT. Translation: CASSYSWQNSPLHF. This rearrangement joins TRBV6-5 to TRBJ1-6, with unresolved D. Trimming removed 0 bases at V and 7 bases at J, with 7 bases between. This CDR3 spans 14 amino acids. Germline V lookup: CDR1 MNHEY, CDR2 SVGAGI.